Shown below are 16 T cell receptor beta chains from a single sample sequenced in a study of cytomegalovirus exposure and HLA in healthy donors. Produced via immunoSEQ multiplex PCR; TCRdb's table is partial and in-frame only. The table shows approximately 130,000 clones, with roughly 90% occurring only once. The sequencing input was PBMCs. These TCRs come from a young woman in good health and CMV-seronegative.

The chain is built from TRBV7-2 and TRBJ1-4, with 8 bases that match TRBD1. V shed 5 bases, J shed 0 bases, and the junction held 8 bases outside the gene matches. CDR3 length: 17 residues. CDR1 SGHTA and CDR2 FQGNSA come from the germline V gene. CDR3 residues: CASSVGQGPATNEKLFF. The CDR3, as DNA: TGTGCCAGCAGCGTCGGACAGGGTCCTGCAACTAATGAAAAACTGTTTTTT.

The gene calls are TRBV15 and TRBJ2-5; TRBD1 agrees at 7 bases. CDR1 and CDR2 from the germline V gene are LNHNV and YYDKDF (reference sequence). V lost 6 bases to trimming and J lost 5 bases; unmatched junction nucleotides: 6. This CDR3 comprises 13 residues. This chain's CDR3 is CATRAGGRETQYF. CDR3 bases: TGTGCCACCAGGGCAGGGGGTCGGGAGACCCAGTACTTC.

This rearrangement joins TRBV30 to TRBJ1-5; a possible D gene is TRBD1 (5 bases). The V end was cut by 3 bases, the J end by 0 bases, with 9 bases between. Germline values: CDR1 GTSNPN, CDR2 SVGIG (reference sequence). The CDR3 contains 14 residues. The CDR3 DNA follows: TGTGCCTGGAGCGCAGGGTATAGCAATCAGCCCCAGCATTTT. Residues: CAWSAGYSNQPQHF.

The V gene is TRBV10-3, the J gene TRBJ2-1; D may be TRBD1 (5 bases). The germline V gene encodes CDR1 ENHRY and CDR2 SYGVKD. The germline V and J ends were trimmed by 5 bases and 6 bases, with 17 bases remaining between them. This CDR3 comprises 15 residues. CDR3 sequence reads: CAISTHRSWGNEQFF. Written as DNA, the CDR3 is TGTGCCATCAGTACTCACAGGAGTTGGGGCAATGAGCAGTTCTTC.

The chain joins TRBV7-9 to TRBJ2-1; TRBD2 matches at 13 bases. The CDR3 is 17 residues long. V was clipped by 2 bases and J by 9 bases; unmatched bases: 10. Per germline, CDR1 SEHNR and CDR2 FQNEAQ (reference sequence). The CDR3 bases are TGTGCCAGCAGCTTATCCCGGACTAGCGGGAGCCTGGGTGAGCAGTTCTTC. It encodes CASSLSRTSGSLGEQFF.

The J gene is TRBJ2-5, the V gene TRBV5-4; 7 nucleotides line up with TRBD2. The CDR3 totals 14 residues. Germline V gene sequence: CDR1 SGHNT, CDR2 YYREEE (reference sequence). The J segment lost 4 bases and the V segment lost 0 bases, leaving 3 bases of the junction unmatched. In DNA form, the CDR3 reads TGTGCCAGCAGCTTGGGTGGGGGGGGAGAGACCCAGTACTTC. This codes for CASSLGGGGETQYF.

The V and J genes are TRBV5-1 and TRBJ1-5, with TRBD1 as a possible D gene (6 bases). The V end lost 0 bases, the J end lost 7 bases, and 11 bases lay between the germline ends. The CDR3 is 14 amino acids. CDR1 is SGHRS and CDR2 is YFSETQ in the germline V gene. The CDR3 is CASSLDREGQPQHF. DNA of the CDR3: TGCGCCAGCAGCTTGGACAGGGAGGGACAGCCCCAGCATTTT.

Here the CDR3 DNA reads TGTGCCAGCAGCCCCGGACAGGGGACTAACTATGGCTACACCTTC. Translated, it gives CASSPGQGTNYGYTF. V gene TRBV9 combines with J gene TRBJ1-2, with 9 bases aligning to TRBD1. CDR3 length: 15 residues. The ends lost 4 bases at V and 0 bases at J; junction bases unmatched: 4. The germline gives CDR1 SGDLS, CDR2 YYNGEE.

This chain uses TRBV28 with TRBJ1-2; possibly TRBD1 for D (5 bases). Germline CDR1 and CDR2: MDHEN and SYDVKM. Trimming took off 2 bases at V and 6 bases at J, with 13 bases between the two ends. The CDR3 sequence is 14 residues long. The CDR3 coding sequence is TGTGCCAGCAGTTTAGGGGCCAGGGTCAATGGCTACACCTTC. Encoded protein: CASSLGARVNGYTF.

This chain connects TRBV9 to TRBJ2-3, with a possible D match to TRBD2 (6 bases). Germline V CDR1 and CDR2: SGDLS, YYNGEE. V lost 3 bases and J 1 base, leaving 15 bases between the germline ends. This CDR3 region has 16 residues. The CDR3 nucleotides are TGTGCCAGCAGCGCCGGGACTCAGCGTGGCACAGATACGCAGTATTTT. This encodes CASSAGTQRGTDTQYF.

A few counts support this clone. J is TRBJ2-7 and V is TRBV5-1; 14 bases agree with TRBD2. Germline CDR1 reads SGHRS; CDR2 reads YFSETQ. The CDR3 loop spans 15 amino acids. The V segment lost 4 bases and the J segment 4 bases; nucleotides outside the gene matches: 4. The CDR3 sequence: CASSHGLAGGYEQYF. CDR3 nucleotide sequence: TGCGCCAGCAGCCACGGACTAGCGGGAGGTTACGAGCAGTACTTC.

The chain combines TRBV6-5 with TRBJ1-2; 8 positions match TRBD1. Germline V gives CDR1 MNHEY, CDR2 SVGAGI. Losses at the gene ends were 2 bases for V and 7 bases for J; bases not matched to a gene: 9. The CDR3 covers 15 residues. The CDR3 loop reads CASSYQDRDWSGYTF. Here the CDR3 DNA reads TGTGCCAGCAGTTACCAGGACAGGGATTGGTCTGGCTACACCTTC.

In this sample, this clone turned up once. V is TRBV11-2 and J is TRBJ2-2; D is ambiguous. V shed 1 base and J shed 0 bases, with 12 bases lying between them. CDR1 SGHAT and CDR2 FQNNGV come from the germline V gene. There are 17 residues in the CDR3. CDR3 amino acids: CASSLAGSRSNTGELFF. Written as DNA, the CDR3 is TGTGCCAGCAGCTTAGCCGGTAGCAGATCGAACACCGGGGAGCTGTTTTTT.

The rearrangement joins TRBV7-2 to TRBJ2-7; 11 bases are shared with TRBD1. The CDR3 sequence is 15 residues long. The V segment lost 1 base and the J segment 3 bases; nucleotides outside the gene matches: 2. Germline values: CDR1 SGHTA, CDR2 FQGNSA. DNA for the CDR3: TGTGCCAGCAGCTTAGGCGGGACAGGGGGCTACGAGCAGTACTTC. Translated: CASSLGGTGGYEQYF.

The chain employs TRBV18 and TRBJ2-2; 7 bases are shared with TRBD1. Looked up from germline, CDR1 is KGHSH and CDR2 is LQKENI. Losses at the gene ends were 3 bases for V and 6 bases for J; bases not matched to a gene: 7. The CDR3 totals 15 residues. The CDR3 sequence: CASSPDRLWAGELFF. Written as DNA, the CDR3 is TGTGCCAGCTCACCGGACAGGTTATGGGCCGGGGAGCTGTTTTTT. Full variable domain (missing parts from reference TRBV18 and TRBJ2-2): NAGVMQNPRHLVRRRGQEARLRCSPMKGHSHVYWYRQLPEEGLKFMVYLQKENIIDESGMPKERFSAEFPKEGPSILRIQQVVRGDSAAYFCASSPDRLWAGELFFGEGSRLTVL.

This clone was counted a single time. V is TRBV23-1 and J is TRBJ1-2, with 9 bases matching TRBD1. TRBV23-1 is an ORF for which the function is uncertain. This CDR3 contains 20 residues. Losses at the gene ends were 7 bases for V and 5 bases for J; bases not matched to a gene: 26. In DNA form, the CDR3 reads TGCGCCAGCACCCGACTGGAGCGGGGGACAGGGCTGGAGGAGGAATATGGCTACACCTTC. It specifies CASTRLERGTGLEEEYGYTF.